Listed here are 18 T cell receptor beta chains from one sample, sequenced in a study of T cells in Graves' hyperthyroidism and ophthalmopathy. RNA transcripts served as the template for amplifying TCR beta CDR3 regions. First-round RT-PCR of the TCR CDR3 relied on the HTBI primer set. One entry per CDR3 protein, called by TCRdb with MiXCR from the multiplex PCR reads. Among 350,000 to 400,000 distinct CDR3 sequences listed, 15% to 20% were seen once. Input material: blood. The receptors come from a woman younger than 30 with Graves' hyperthyroidism.

This clonotype was counted many times. This chain links TRBV6-5 with TRBJ1-2; D unclear. V shed 7 bases and J shed 8 bases, with 23 bases lying between them. This CDR3 has 15 amino acids. Per the germline V gene, CDR1 is MNHEY and CDR2 is SVGAGI. The CDR3 loop reads CASTNRGGSMGGYTF. CDR3 nucleotide sequence: TGTGCCAGCACAAATCGGGGAGGCTCTATGGGGGGCTACACCTTC.

This clonotype appeared many times. This sequence joins TRBV30 and TRBJ2-5, with D tentatively TRBD2 (5 bases). Trimming removed 1 base from V and 4 bases from J, with 10 bases in between. The CDR3 extends over 13 amino acids. Germline CDR1 reads GTSNPN; CDR2 reads SVGIG (reference sequence). This CDR3 is CAWSGGNGETQYF. CDR3 nucleotides: TGTGCCTGGAGTGGAGGGAACGGAGAGACCCAGTACTTC. The variable domain in full, with the rest retrieved from reference TRBV30 and TRBJ2-5, is SQTIHQWPATLVQPVGSPLSLECTVEGTSNPNLYWYRQAAGRGLQLLFYSVGIGQISSEVPQNLSASRPQDRQFILSSKKLLLSDSGFYLCAWSGGNGETQYFGPGTRLLVL.

Ten or more counts support this clonotype. V is TRBV6-2 or TRBV6-3 and J is TRBJ1-3; TRBD1 matches 7 bases. The V gene's germline CDR1 is MNHEY and CDR2 SVGEGT. Trimming at V came to 5 bases and at J to 2 bases, leaving 6 bases not matched to a gene. The CDR3 runs to 15 residues. The CDR3 DNA follows: TGTGCCAGCAGTCTACAGGGGAGGACTGGAAACACCATATATTTT. Translation gives CASSLQGRTGNTIYF.

The chain recombines TRBV5-6 with TRBJ1-1; D is unclear. Trimming left V 2 bases short and J 1 base short, with 9 bases between. Germline CDR1 SGHDT, CDR2 YYEEEE. This CDR3 is built from 14 residues. The CDR3 nucleotides read TGTGCCAGCAGCTTTGGACGGCCGAACACTGAAGCTTTCTTT. This sequence encodes CASSFGRPNTEAFF.

This clonotype has a handful of counts. The rearrangement joins TRBV11-3 to TRBJ1-5; D unclear. The CDR3 has 15 amino acids. Per germline, CDR1 SGHNT and CDR2 YENEEA. The V and J ends lost 8 bases and 4 bases respectively, with 18 bases between them. This CDR3 is CASLRASRKNQPQHF. DNA for the CDR3: TGTGCCAGCCTAAGGGCCAGTAGAAAGAATCAGCCCCAGCATTTT.

This clonotype was picked up many times. The chain recombines TRBV6-1 with TRBJ1-1; D may be TRBD1 (6 bases). The CDR3 runs to 14 residues. Deletions cut 5 bases from V and 4 bases from J, with 14 bases between. Per the germline V gene, CDR1 is MNHNS and CDR2 is SASEGT. CDR3 protein: CASSPRGPVTEAFF. DNA of the CDR3: TGTGCCAGCAGTCCCCGGGGGCCGGTCACTGAAGCTTTCTTT.

This clonotype was picked up many times. A much larger clone lies one base from this, so it may be a read error. The gene calls are TRBV2 and TRBJ2-7, with 8 bases identical to TRBD1. The CDR3 contains 14 residues. Trimming removed 6 bases from V and 1 base from J; junction bases left unmatched: 5. From germline, CDR1 is SNHLY and CDR2 FYNNEI. The CDR3 is CASRGTGRSYEQYF. The CDR3 DNA follows: TGTGCCAGCAGAGGGACAGGAAGATCCTACGAGCAGTACTTC.

This clonotype was counted at least ten times. This rearrangement joins TRBV5-1 to TRBJ2-5; D is possibly TRBD1 (6 bases). Germline V lookup: CDR1 SGHRS, CDR2 YFSETQ. V gave up 3 bases and J gave up 5 bases, with 14 bases separating them. The CDR3 spans 14 residues. CDR3 DNA sequence: TGCGCCAGCAGCTGGCCCAGGGGATCGGAGACCCAGTACTTC. This codes for CASSWPRGSETQYF.

This chain joins TRBV6-5 and TRBJ1-5; D unclear. The length of the CDR3 is 14 residues. The V gene lost 2 bases and the J gene lost 4 bases, with 9 bases spanning the gap. Per germline, CDR1 MNHEY and CDR2 SVGAGI. CDR3 DNA: TGTGCCAGCAGTTACCCGGTTTCGAATCAGCCCCAGCATTTT. This encodes CASSYPVSNQPQHF.

Notes on this clonotype: A much larger clone lies one base from this, so it may be a read error. The CDR3 region has the DNA TGTGCCAGCAGGTCGCCATGTAGATCCATTCAGTACTTC. This codes for CASRSPCRSIQYF. This chain links TRBV11-3 with TRBJ2-4; D is uncertain. The CDR3 is 13 residues long. The ends were cut back, 6 bases at V and 9 bases at J, with 15 bases in the middle. Germline values: CDR1 SGHNT, CDR2 YENEEA.

Ten or more counts support this clonotype. The rearrangement joins TRBV27 to TRBJ2-7, with 10 bases fitting TRBD1. The germline gives CDR1 MNHEY, CDR2 SMNVEV (reference sequence). CDR3 length equals 15 residues. V lost 6 bases and J lost 4; bases outside the gene matches: 9. The CDR3 spells CASSLWGQGKYEQYF. CDR3 nucleotide sequence: TGTGCCAGCAGCCTGTGGGGACAGGGGAAGTACGAGCAGTACTTC.

The table lists this clonotype with many counts. The genes are TRBV30 and TRBJ1-1; a weak D match, TRBD1 (5 bases). Trimming shortened V by 0 bases and J by 0 bases, and 17 bases separated the two germline ends. The CDR3 contains 17 residues. Per germline, CDR1 GTSNPN and CDR2 SVGIG (reference sequence). CDR3 nucleotides: TGTGCCTGGAGTGTATGGGGGTTAGGTCACTTGAACACTGAAGCTTTCTTT. Translation gives CAWSVWGLGHLNTEAFF.

The chain carries TRBV29-1 and TRBJ2-2; TRBD1 matches 10 bases. The CDR3 consists of 14 residues. V was pared by 3 bases and J by 6 bases, with 4 bases of the junction left unmatched. CDR1 and CDR2 from the germline V gene are SQVTM and ANQGSEA. CDR3 DNA sequence: TGCAGCGTTGAGAGGGACAGGGGCCCCGGGGAGCTGTTTTTT. Translating gives CSVERDRGPGELFF.

This clonotype was seen at least ten times. In nucleotides, the CDR3 is TGTGCCAGCTCACCAACGACCAACGTCCTGACTTTC. Its translation: CASSPTTNVLTF. V gene TRBV18 combines with J gene TRBJ2-6, with D hard to call. The CDR3 contains 12 residues. V lost 2 bases, J lost 8 bases, and 4 bases lay in between. In germline, CDR1 is KGHSH, CDR2 LQKENI.

The sample holds many counts of this clonotype. This chain joins TRBV12-3 or TRBV12-4 and TRBJ1-1, with a weak D call TRBD1 (6 bases). The CDR3 is made up of 16 amino acids. Trimming left V 3 bases short and J 2 bases short, with 16 bases between. This CDR3 is CASSFRPGAYNTEAFF. The DNA of the CDR3 is TGTGCCAGCAGTTTTCGCCCGGGGGCTTACAACACTGAAGCTTTCTTT.

This clonotype was counted a few times. V usage is TRBV20-1 and J usage is TRBJ1-3, with D perhaps TRBD1 (5 bases). The V end lost 1 base, the J end lost 0 bases, and 13 bases lay between the germline ends. The CDR3 covers 16 residues. Germline V lookup: CDR1 DFQATT, CDR2 SNEGSKA (reference sequence). CDR3 protein: CSARVGSGLSGNTIYF. CDR3 bases: TGCAGTGCTAGAGTCGGTTCAGGGCTCTCTGGAAACACCATATATTTT.

There are many counts of this clonotype. The V gene is TRBV18, the J gene TRBJ1-2; no clear D. The CDR3 extends over 12 amino acids. The V gene lost 0 bases and the J gene lost 4 bases, with 3 bases spanning the gap. CDR1 and CDR2 from the germline V gene are KGHSH and LQKENI. CDR3 region: CASSPPGYGYTF. The DNA for the CDR3 is TGTGCCAGCTCACCACCAGGCTATGGCTACACCTTC.

This clonotype was counted at least ten times. V is TRBV6-8 and J is TRBJ1-5; D gene ambiguous. The germline V gene has CDR1 MNHGY and CDR2 SAAAGT. Trimming left V 6 bases short and J 1 base short, with 10 bases between. The CDR3 runs to 14 residues. CDR3 protein: CASSRHVSNQPQHF. The DNA of the CDR3 is TGTGCCAGCAGCCGGCATGTAAGCAATCAGCCCCAGCATTTT.